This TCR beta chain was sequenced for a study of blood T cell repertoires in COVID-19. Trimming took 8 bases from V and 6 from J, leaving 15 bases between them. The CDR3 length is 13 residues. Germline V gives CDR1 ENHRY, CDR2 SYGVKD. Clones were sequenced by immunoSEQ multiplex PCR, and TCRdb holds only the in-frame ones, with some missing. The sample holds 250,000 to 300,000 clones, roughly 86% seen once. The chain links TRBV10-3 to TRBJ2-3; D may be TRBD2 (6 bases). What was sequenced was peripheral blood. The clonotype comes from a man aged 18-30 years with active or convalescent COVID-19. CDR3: CAIGGLEGDTQYF. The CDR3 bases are TGTGCCATCGGGGGACTCGAAGGGGATACGCAGTATTTT.